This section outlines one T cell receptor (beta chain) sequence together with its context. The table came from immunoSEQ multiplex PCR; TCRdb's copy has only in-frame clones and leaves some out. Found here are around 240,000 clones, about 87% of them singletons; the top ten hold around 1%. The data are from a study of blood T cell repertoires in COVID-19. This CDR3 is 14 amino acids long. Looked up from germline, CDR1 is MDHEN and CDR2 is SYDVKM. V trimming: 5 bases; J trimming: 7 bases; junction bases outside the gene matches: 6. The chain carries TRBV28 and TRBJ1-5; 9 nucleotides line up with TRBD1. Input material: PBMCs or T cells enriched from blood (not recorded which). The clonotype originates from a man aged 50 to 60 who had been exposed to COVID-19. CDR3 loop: CASSLTGGRQPQHF. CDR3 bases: TGTGCCAGCAGTCTAACAGGGGGCAGGCAGCCCCAGCATTTT. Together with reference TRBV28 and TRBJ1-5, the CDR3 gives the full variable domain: DVKVTQSSRYLVKRTGEKVFLECVQDMDHENMFWYRQDPGLGLRLIYFSYDVKMKEKGDIPEGYSVSREKKERFSLILESASTNQTSMYLCASSLTGGRQPQHFGDGTRLSIL.